This entry lists 3 T cell receptor beta chains sequenced from one sample in a study of cytomegalovirus exposure and HLA in healthy donors. Vbeta (60) and Jbeta (13) primers were used in the PCR. Generated by immunoSEQ multiplex PCR, the TCRdb table keeps only in-frame clones and is missing some. This table has about 180,000 clones, over 80% appearing once. The sequenced sample consisted of PBMCs. Receptors were obtained from a middle-aged man in good health and CMV-seronegative.

This chain connects TRBV7-3 to TRBJ2-7, with 9 bases lining up with TRBD1. Per germline, CDR1 SGHTA and CDR2 FQGTGA. V was clipped by 5 bases and J by 2 bases; unmatched bases: 4. This CDR3 spans 14 amino acids. CDR3 sequence: CASSPGQGPYEQYF. The CDR3 DNA reads TGTGCCAGCAGCCCGGGACAGGGTCCCTACGAGCAGTACTTC.

The sample holds one count of this clone. The chain joins TRBV28 to TRBJ2-5; weak D call: TRBD1 (6 bases). V lost 4 bases and J 5 bases, leaving 14 bases between the germline ends. In germline, CDR1 is MDHEN, CDR2 SYDVKM. The length of the CDR3 is 14 residues. CDR3 loop: CASSSPTGRETQYF. CDR3 nucleotide sequence: TGTGCCAGCAGTTCTCCAACAGGGCGGGAGACCCAGTACTTC.

This clone was detected only once. The V and J genes are TRBV7-9 and TRBJ2-5, with D hard to call. Trimming stripped 6 bases from V and 5 bases from J, with 19 bases between. The CDR3 totals 15 residues. CDR1 and CDR2 from the germline V gene are SEHNR and FQNEAQ (reference sequence). CDR3 DNA: TGTGCCAGCAGTCTTAATTCCCCACCGAGGGAGACCCAGTACTTC. It translates to CASSLNSPPRETQYF.